The clone carrying this TCR beta chain was seen many times. As yet, its antigen is unknown. Synthesis of TCR cDNA relied on 5'RACE template switching, which attached a universal primer site and UMIs. Each CDR3 protein gets one entry after TCRdb re-called the 5' RACE reads with MiXCR. The sample has roughly 330,000 distinct CDR3 sequences, roughly 7% seen once. The data originate from a study of T cells after yellow fever vaccination. Turning to the study itself: Preparation of fractions with low cell numbers was performed using SMART-Seq v4 Ultra Low Input. Study results and limitations: CD4 and CD8 compartments shared a small share of clonotypes.

V lost 1 base and J lost 6, with 8 bases in between. Looked up from germline, CDR1 is SGHDT and CDR2 is YYEEEE. The CDR3 is 12 amino acids. The chain uses TRBV5-6 and TRBJ2-7; no reliable D call. Sequencing used PBMCs, obtained about 49 days after the first yellow fever vaccination. The TCR was taken from a man between 18 and 35 years old who received the YFV17D yellow fever vaccine. CDR3 sequence reads: CASSLLVGEQYV. For the CDR3, the DNA is TGTGCCAGCAGCTTGTTAGTCGGCGAGCAGTACGTC.